Below are 9 T cell receptor beta chains sequenced from a single sample in a study of T cell repertoires in cytomegalovirus infection. TCRdb independently ran MiXCR on the reads; one entry per CDR3 protein. In the table there are around 270,000 distinct CDR3 sequences, around 9% of which are singletons. Sequencing was performed on PBMCs. These receptors originate from a human donor in good health (CMV status not recorded). Some clones in this sample may be carry-over from other donors' samples.

Of note for this clonotype: A much larger clone sits a single nucleotide away, making a read error possible. This CDR3 fails to terminate in the conserved phenylalanine or tryptophan, so it likely reflects a read error. J is TRBJ2-1 and V is TRBV28; D might be TRBD1 (5 bases). The V gene's germline CDR1 is MDHEN and CDR2 SYDVKM. Between the trimmed V and J ends, which lost 7 bases and 6 bases, there was a span of 19 bases. This CDR3 is 15 amino acids long. The CDR3: CASTILGTQGNEQFY. CDR3 sequence (DNA): TGTGCCAGCACCATACTGGGAACCCAGGGCAATGAGCAGTTCTAC.

This clonotype was seen more than once but under ten times. This chain connects TRBV30 to TRBJ1-5; the D gene is possibly TRBD1 (5 bases). Trimming left V 3 bases short and J 4 bases short, with 10 bases between. The germline V gene encodes CDR1 GTSNPN and CDR2 SVGIG (reference sequence). The CDR3 consists of 13 residues. This chain's CDR3 is CAWRGEANQPQHF. The CDR3 bases are TGTGCCTGGAGGGGGGAGGCAAATCAGCCCCAGCATTTT.

V is TRBV12-3 or TRBV12-4 and J is TRBJ1-3; D perhaps matches TRBD1 (5 bases). The CDR3 length is 16 residues. Trimming took 3 bases from V and 2 from J, leaving 14 bases between them. CDR3 sequence reads: CASSFAGPATGNTIYF. The CDR3 DNA reads TGTGCCAGCAGTTTCGCGGGACCAGCCACTGGAAACACCATATATTTT.

The gene calls are TRBV30 and TRBJ2-2; 12 nucleotides match TRBD1. The V segment lost 3 bases and the J segment 4 bases; nucleotides outside the gene matches: 12. Germline loops: CDR1 GTSNPN, CDR2 SVGIG (reference sequence). This CDR3 contains 18 residues. The CDR3 loop is CAWSYGTGGPSGTGELFF. CDR3 bases: TGTGCCTGGAGCTACGGGACAGGGGGCCCCTCGGGCACCGGGGAGCTGTTTTTT. Full variable domain (outside the CDR3, taken from reference TRBV30 and TRBJ2-2): SQTIHQWPATLVQPVGSPLSLECTVEGTSNPNLYWYRQAAGRGLQLLFYSVGIGQISSEVPQNLSASRPQDRQFILSSKKLLLSDSGFYLCAWSYGTGGPSGTGELFFGEGSRLTVL.

The V call is TRBV29-1, the J call TRBJ1-1, with D hard to call. Trimming took off 5 bases at V and 0 bases at J, with 13 bases between the two ends. The CDR3 extends over 14 amino acids. Per germline, CDR1 SQVTM and CDR2 ANQGSEA. In DNA, the CDR3 is TGCAGCGTTAAGATATCTGTCATGAACACTGAAGCTTTCTTT. Its protein is CSVKISVMNTEAFF.

In this sample, this clonotype turned up many times. The chain employs TRBV20-1 and TRBJ2-5, with a tentative D call TRBD2 (5 bases). Trimming shortened V by 3 bases and J by 4 bases, and 12 bases separated the two germline ends. CDR1 and CDR2 (germline): DFQATT, SNEGSKA (reference sequence). CDR3 length: 13 residues. This chain's CDR3 is CSASRGTRETQYF. In DNA, the CDR3 is TGCAGTGCTAGTCGGGGTACCAGAGAGACCCAGTACTTC.

This clonotype appeared many times. This CDR3 reads CASREGTNQPQHF. CDR3 sequence (DNA): TGTGCCAGCAGGGAGGGGACCAATCAGCCCCAGCATTTT. The J gene is TRBJ1-5, the V gene TRBV6-1, with D possibly TRBD1 on 5 matching bases. Germline CDR1 MNHNS, CDR2 SASEGT. This CDR3 comprises 13 residues. Trimming took off 6 bases at V and 3 bases at J, with 9 bases between the two ends.

V and J are TRBV29-1 and TRBJ1-3; D is undetermined. Trimming cost V 4 bases and J 0 bases, with 7 bases left between them. Germline loops: CDR1 SQVTM, CDR2 ANQGSEA. This CDR3 has 13 residues. CDR3 nucleotides: TGCAGCGTTGCCGAGAGCTCTGGAAACACCATATATTTT. This gives the protein CSVAESSGNTIYF.

This clonotype was seen at least ten times. The chain joins TRBV7-6 to TRBJ1-2, with D possibly matching TRBD1 (6 bases). The CDR3 runs to 12 residues. CDR1 is SGHVS and CDR2 is FNYEAQ in the germline V gene. Between the trimmed V and J ends, which lost 5 bases and 8 bases, there was a span of 12 bases. Here the CDR3 reads CASSTQGRGYTF. CDR3 in DNA: TGTGCCAGCAGCACCCAGGGGCGCGGCTACACCTTC.